These 32 T cell receptor beta chains were sequenced from one sample in a study of blood T cell repertoires in COVID-19. Here immunoSEQ multiplex PCR was the method, and the copy in TCRdb shows in-frame clones only, minus some. This table holds 110,000 or so clones, around 87% found once. What was sequenced was peripheral blood. The receptors stem from a human donor in a cohort sampled during active COVID-19.

The chain couples TRBV6-5 to TRBJ2-7; D not certain. Trimming took off 6 bases at V and 6 bases at J, with 9 bases between the two ends. The CDR3 is made up of 11 amino acids. Germline CDR1 MNHEY, CDR2 SVGAGI. The CDR3 spells CASSSSSEQYF. The DNA for the CDR3 is TGTGCCAGCAGCTCAAGTAGCGAGCAGTACTTC.

The rearrangement joins TRBV7-3 to TRBJ2-1; 7 bases line up with TRBD2. Germline assignment: CDR1 SGHTA and CDR2 FQGTGA. J gave up 8 bases and V 5 bases, and 6 bases lay outside the gene matches. This CDR3 has 13 residues. Here the CDR3 DNA reads TGTGCCAGCAGCATCGGGACTACCGATGAGCAGTTCTTC. As protein: CASSIGTTDEQFF.

The sample holds a few counts of this clone. The chain carries TRBV30 and TRBJ1-6; D is ambiguous. Per germline, CDR1 GTSNPN and CDR2 SVGIG (reference sequence). Trimming pared 2 bases from V and 5 bases from J, leaving 10 bases between. The CDR3 consists of 14 residues. CDR3 nucleotide sequence: TGTGCCTGGAGTCGACTACAGAATAATTCACCCCTCCACTTT. Residues: CAWSRLQNNSPLHF. Complete variable domain (other parts from reference TRBV30 and TRBJ1-6): SQTIHQWPATLVQPVGSPLSLECTVEGTSNPNLYWYRQAAGRGLQLLFYSVGIGQISSEVPQNLSASRPQDRQFILSSKKLLLSDSGFYLCAWSRLQNNSPLHFGNGTRLTVT.

The CDR3 DNA sequence: TGTGCCAGCAGCAGGTCGGGACAGGTGAACTACGAGCAGTACTTC. This codes for CASSRSGQVNYEQYF. The rearrangement joins TRBV7-2 to TRBJ2-7, with TRBD1 identical over 8 bases. Germline V gene sequence: CDR1 SGHTA, CDR2 FQGNSA. J gave up 3 bases and V 5 bases, and 9 bases lay outside the gene matches. The CDR3 is 15 amino acids.

The chain recombines TRBV11-2 with TRBJ2-7, with D perhaps TRBD1 (6 bases). Germline lookup yields CDR1 SGHAT and CDR2 FQNNGV. The V gene lost 4 bases and the J gene lost 2 bases, with 6 bases spanning the gap. This CDR3 spans 12 amino acids. CDR3 in amino acids: CASSWGPYEQYF. In nucleotides, the CDR3 is TGTGCCAGCAGCTGGGGGCCCTACGAGCAGTACTTC.

As DNA, the CDR3 is TGTGCCAGCAGTACCCCAGACAGGGGTTTGTACTACGAGCAGTACTTC. This encodes CASSTPDRGLYYEQYF. The rearrangement joins TRBV7-7 to TRBJ2-7; 8 bases are shared with TRBD1. Germline V lookup: CDR1 SSHAT, CDR2 FNYEAQ (reference sequence). With 6 bases clipped from V and 3 bases from J, the junction kept 13 bases outside the gene matches. CDR3 size: 16 residues.

The chain is built from TRBV6-4 and TRBJ2-1, with D perhaps TRBD2 (8 bases). The CDR3 contains 14 residues. V lost 5 bases and J 9 bases, leaving 17 bases between the germline ends. CDR1 is MRHNA, CDR2 SNTAGT, per germline. CDR3 loop: CASSPGTRQGEQFF. CDR3 nucleotides: TGTGCCAGCAGTCCCGGGACTAGACAGGGTGAGCAGTTCTTC.

The CDR3 DNA reads TGTGCCAGCAGCTTAGATCTCCTCCGGGGTACTAATGAAAAACTGTTTTTT. The encoded protein is CASSLDLLRGTNEKLFF. J is TRBJ1-4 and V is TRBV11-2; D call uncertain. CDR1 is SGHAT, CDR2 FQNNGV, per germline. Between the trimmed V and J ends, which lost 0 bases and 2 bases, there was a span of 13 bases. This CDR3 is 17 amino acids long.

This chain joins TRBV11-3 and TRBJ2-4, with no clear D. CDR1 is SGHNT and CDR2 is YENEEA in the germline V gene. The CDR3 has 11 amino acids. Trimming removed 2 bases from V and 8 bases from J, with 4 bases in between. The CDR3 DNA follows: TGTGCCAGCAGCTTACGGGACATTCAGTACTTC. Protein sequence: CASSLRDIQYF.

J is TRBJ2-3 and V is TRBV14, with 9 bases matching TRBD2. This CDR3 region has 16 residues. The V gene's germline CDR1 is SGHDN and CDR2 FVKESK. Unmatched junction bases numbered 9, after V lost 4 bases and J lost 4 bases. The CDR3 sequence is CASSPKSGGSADTQYF. The CDR3 DNA reads as TGTGCCAGCAGCCCTAAAAGCGGGGGGTCAGCAGATACGCAGTATTTT.

This clone has just a few counts. The chain's CDR3 is CASSVRLVGGSADTQYF. The CDR3 DNA reads as TGTGCCAGTAGTGTTCGTCTCGTTGGGGGCTCAGCAGATACGCAGTATTTT. This chain joins TRBV19 and TRBJ2-3, with D possibly being TRBD1 (6 bases). This CDR3 contains 17 residues. With 5 bases removed from V and 4 bases from J, the gap between germline ends came to 22 bases. Per germline, CDR1 LNHDA and CDR2 SQIVND (reference sequence).

CDR3 protein: CASSPPILGELFF. The CDR3 DNA is TGTGCCAGCTCACCCCCAATTCTAGGCGAGCTGTTTTTT. The chain couples TRBV18 to TRBJ2-2; D gene uncertain. Trimming took 3 bases from V and 11 from J, leaving 13 bases between them. CDR3 length equals 13 residues. In germline, CDR1 is KGHSH, CDR2 LQKENI.

The gene calls are TRBV9 and TRBJ2-1, with 12 bases lining up with TRBD2. Germline CDR1 reads SGDLS; CDR2 reads YYNGEE. This CDR3 region has 16 residues. J lost 5 bases, V lost 6 bases, and 9 bases had no gene match. Here the CDR3 DNA reads TGTGCCAGCACCAGAGGGGGACTAGCGGGTAACAATGAGCAGTTCTTC. Amino acid sequence: CASTRGGLAGNNEQFF.

This rearrangement joins TRBV5-1 to TRBJ2-7; TRBD2 matches at 8 bases. Per the germline V gene, CDR1 is SGHRS and CDR2 is YFSETQ. With V trimmed by 4 bases and J by 1 base, 7 bases remained unmatched. The CDR3 totals 15 residues. CDR3 amino acids: CASSPGSSGSYEQYF. The DNA for the CDR3 is TGCGCCAGCAGCCCTGGATCTAGCGGGTCCTACGAGCAGTACTTC. The complete variable domain, with remaining parts taken from reference TRBV5-1 and TRBJ2-7, reads KAGVTQTPRYLIKTRGQQVTLSCSPISGHRSVSWYQQTPGQGLQFLFEYFSETQRNKGNFPGRFSGRQFSNSRSEMNVSTLELGDSALYLCASSPGSSGSYEQYFGPGTRLTVT.

The chain uses TRBV18 and TRBJ2-1; 7 nucleotides align to TRBD1. The length of the CDR3 is 18 residues. V dropped 3 bases and J dropped 1; count of bases not matched to a gene: 12. Germline assignment: CDR1 KGHSH and CDR2 LQKENI. The CDR3 protein is CASSPPARGTASYNEQFF. CDR3 nucleotides: TGTGCCAGCTCACCTCCCGCACGAGGGACAGCTTCCTACAATGAGCAGTTCTTC.

A single count supports this clone. The J gene is TRBJ2-2, the V gene TRBV2, with D possibly matching TRBD2 (7 bases). The V end lost 8 bases, the J end lost 7 bases, and 17 bases lay between the germline ends. The CDR3 extends over 14 amino acids. From germline, CDR1 is SNHLY and CDR2 FYNNEI. CDR3 nucleotides: TGTGCCAGCGGTCGAGGGGGGGTTGGCGGGGAGCTGTTTTTT. Protein: CASGRGGVGGELFF.

The chain has TRBV3-1 (or the pseudogene TRBV3-2) and TRBJ2-3, with a tentative D call TRBD2 (6 bases). The CDR3 length is 15 residues. Germline V gene lookup returns CDR1 LGHDT and CDR2 YNNKEL (reference sequence). V shed 1 base and J shed 4 bases, with 12 bases lying between them. Written as DNA, the CDR3 is TGTGCCAGCAGCCAAGTTGTGGGGGGTCCAGATACGCAGTATTTT. It codes for CASSQVVGGPDTQYF.

This chain uses TRBV19 with TRBJ2-4, with D possibly being TRBD1 (6 bases). The V gene's germline CDR1 is LNHDA and CDR2 SQIVND (reference sequence). This CDR3 comprises 17 residues. V lost 1 base and J 7 bases, leaving 20 bases between the germline ends. CDR3 sequence (DNA): TGTGCCAGTAGTATAGTGGGGGCAGGGGCCGAGATGAACATTCAGTACTTC. This gives the protein CASSIVGAGAEMNIQYF.

V and J are TRBV25-1 and TRBJ2-1, with a tentative D call TRBD2 (6 bases). The V end was cut by 7 bases, the J end by 8 bases, with 18 bases between. The CDR3 spans 14 residues. Germline CDR1 MGHDK, CDR2 SYGVNS. CDR3 amino acids: CASIGRGTPDEQFF. DNA of the CDR3: TGTGCCAGCATCGGGCGGGGAACCCCCGATGAGCAGTTCTTC.

Here the CDR3 reads CASSIEGPWGQGRFGNTIYF. The CDR3 bases are TGTGCCAGTAGTATAGAGGGGCCCTGGGGCCAGGGTCGATTTGGAAACACCATATATTTT. The chain carries TRBV19 and TRBJ1-3, with D possibly TRBD1 on 5 matching bases. Trimming removed 0 bases at V and 3 bases at J, with 24 bases between. Germline lookup yields CDR1 LNHDA and CDR2 SQIVND (reference sequence). The CDR3 has 20 amino acids.

V gene TRBV5-1 combines with J gene TRBJ2-6; D is perhaps TRBD1 (5 bases). V shed 4 bases and J shed 5 bases, with 7 bases lying between them. In germline, CDR1 is SGHRS, CDR2 YFSETQ. The CDR3 runs to 13 residues. DNA for the CDR3: TGCGCCAGCAGCCAGGACAGGGCCAACGTCCTGACTTTC. This codes for CASSQDRANVLTF.

Turning to this clone: The same CDR3 arises from other DNA sequences in this sample as well. The CDR3, as DNA: TGCGCCAGCAGCTTGGATAGTCAAGAGACCCAGTACTTC. As protein: CASSLDSQETQYF. The chain employs TRBV5-1 and TRBJ2-5, with unresolved D. The CDR3 sequence is 13 residues long. The V end was cut by 0 bases, the J end by 2 bases, with 5 bases between. The germline V gene has CDR1 SGHRS and CDR2 YFSETQ.

This clone was found a few times. The chain recombines TRBV5-1 with TRBJ1-5; D is unclear. Deletions cut 10 bases from V and 5 bases from J, with 22 bases between. This CDR3 comprises 15 residues. From germline, CDR1 is SGHRS and CDR2 YFSETQ. CDR3 region: CAVLPVSGCYQPQHF. DNA of the CDR3: TGCGCCGTCCTTCCAGTATCGGGGTGTTATCAGCCCCAGCATTTT.

CDR3 sequence (DNA): TGTGCCAGCTTCGGACAGATGCACACTGAAGCTTTCTTT. This gives the protein CASFGQMHTEAFF. The chain recombines TRBV12-3 or TRBV12-4 with TRBJ1-1, with D perhaps TRBD1 (6 bases). This CDR3 region has 13 residues. Between the trimmed V and J ends, which lost 8 bases and 3 bases, there was a span of 13 bases.

The CDR3 here is CASSSLGDWMNTEAFF. As DNA, the CDR3 is TGTGCCAGCAGCTCTCTTGGCGACTGGATGAACACTGAAGCTTTCTTT. The rearrangement uses TRBV3-1 (or the pseudogene TRBV3-2) and TRBJ1-1; D remains unclear. CDR3 size: 16 residues. CDR1 and CDR2 (germline): LGHDT, YNNKEL (reference sequence). Deletions cut 5 bases from V and 0 bases from J, with 16 bases between.

The chain uses TRBV18 and TRBJ1-4; D not certain. With 1 base removed from V and 6 bases from J, the gap between germline ends came to 12 bases. CDR3 size: 15 residues. Germline CDR1 and CDR2: KGHSH and LQKENI. CDR3 protein: CASSPLKRVDEKLFF. The CDR3 DNA follows: TGTGCCAGCTCACCACTGAAGAGGGTGGATGAAAAACTGTTTTTT.

The chain has TRBV24-1 and TRBJ1-2; no clear D. The CDR3 length is 15 residues. V lost 4 bases and J 7 bases, leaving 18 bases between the germline ends. Germline V gives CDR1 KGHDR, CDR2 SFDVKD. CDR3 coding DNA: TGTGCCACCAGTGACCCGAGGCGACGGATGGGTGGCTACACCTTC. Translation gives CATSDPRRRMGGYTF.

The gene calls are TRBV6-6 and TRBJ1-2, with D possibly matching TRBD1 (6 bases). The V end was cut by 2 bases, the J end by 6 bases, with 16 bases between. Germline CDR1 reads MNHNY; CDR2 reads SVGAGI (reference sequence). The CDR3 loop spans 15 amino acids. The CDR3 loop is CASSYQNDRRDGYTF. Written as DNA, the CDR3 is TGTGCCAGCAGTTACCAGAATGACAGGCGGGATGGCTACACCTTC.

The gene calls are TRBV19 and TRBJ1-2; TRBD1 is a possible D gene (6 bases). Germline CDR1 LNHDA, CDR2 SQIVND (reference sequence). With 7 bases removed from V and 6 bases from J, the gap between germline ends came to 18 bases. The CDR3 covers 14 residues. CDR3 protein: CASTLNSEGDGYTF. The CDR3 DNA reads as TGTGCCAGTACCCTAAACAGCGAGGGGGATGGCTACACCTTC.

The chain has TRBV12-3 or TRBV12-4 and TRBJ1-3; D gene uncertain. This CDR3 region has 13 residues. V lost 6 bases and J lost 0, with 6 bases in between. The CDR3 loop reads CASRIGSGNTIYF. The CDR3 nucleotides read TGTGCCAGCAGGATCGGCTCTGGAAACACCATATATTTT.

The chain recombines TRBV3-1 (or the pseudogene TRBV3-2) with TRBJ2-1, with 8 bases that match TRBD2. Trimming took 7 bases from V and 2 from J; bases not matched to a gene: 7. Per the germline V gene, CDR1 is LGHDT and CDR2 is YNNKEL (reference sequence). CDR3 length equals 15 residues. The CDR3 nucleotides read TGTGCCAGCAACCACGGGGGGGGGACCTACAATGAGCAGTTCTTC. This gives the protein CASNHGGGTYNEQFF.

V usage is TRBV7-2 and J usage is TRBJ2-3; 7 bases align to TRBD1. The CDR3 contains 15 residues. CDR1 is SGHTA, CDR2 FQGNSA, per germline. Unmatched junction bases numbered 1, after V lost 0 bases and J lost 1 base. CDR3 in amino acids: CASSLAGQRTDTQYF. CDR3 nucleotides: TGTGCCAGCAGCTTAGCGGGACAGCGCACAGATACGCAGTATTTT.